Below, 2 T cell receptor beta chains from the same sample are listed, as sequenced in a study of blood T cells in healthy people across ages. Then a second PCR, running about 7 to 11 cycles, was carried out with a sample-barcoded 5' primer and a J-beta primer mix. One entry per CDR3 protein, called by TCRdb with MiXCR from the 5' RACE reads. The sample includes about 640,000 distinct CDR3 sequences, roughly 58% of them seen just once. Specimen: blood. The source of these receptors is a man in his 60s in good health.

This clonotype was counted only a few times. The chain combines TRBV4-1 with TRBJ1-1; maybe TRBD1 (6 bases). Germline CDR1 MGHRA, CDR2 YSYEKL. Trimming left V 2 bases short and J 1 base short, with 11 bases between. The CDR3 extends over 15 amino acids. The CDR3 DNA reads as TGCGCCAGCAGCCAACGGGACATAGAGAACACTGAAGCTTTCTTT. It specifies CASSQRDIENTEAFF.

The CDR3 DNA follows: TGCAGCGTTGGCTGGGGGGCGTGGGGAACAGATACGCAGTATTTT. Amino acid sequence: CSVGWGAWGTDTQYF. This sequence joins TRBV29-1 and TRBJ2-3; the D gene could be TRBD1 or TRBD2 (6 bases each). This CDR3 is 15 amino acids long. In germline, CDR1 is SQVTM, CDR2 ANQGSEA. Trimming cost V 4 bases and J 3 bases, with 17 bases left between them.